A single sample gave rise to the 4 T cell receptor beta chains below, sequenced in a study of molecular identifiers for immune sequencing clone quantification. Using its own MiXCR run on the PCR reads, TCRdb lists one record per CDR3 protein. The sample lists about 70,000 distinct CDR3 sequences; 18% were seen once. Sequencing was done on a sample of naive CD8+ T cells from blood, with Jurkat cell RNA spiked in. The subset here: FACS-sorted CD8+CD4-CCR7+CD45RA+ naive T cells. The receptors stem from a human donor in good health. Some libraries in this study had Jurkat cell RNA spiked in.

This CDR3 reads CASSLVQTSGRGEQYF. CDR3 nucleotide sequence: TGTGCCAGCAGCTTAGTGCAGACTAGCGGGAGGGGTGAGCAGTACTTC. The genes are TRBV7-8 and TRBJ2-7; 14 nucleotides align to TRBD2. Germline CDR1 and CDR2: SGHVS and FQNEAQ. V lost 1 base to trimming and J lost 7 bases; unmatched junction nucleotides: 6. This CDR3 is built from 16 residues. Looking up the rest from reference TRBV7-8 and TRBJ2-7 gives the full variable domain: GAGVSQSPRYKVAKRGQDVALRCDPISGHVSLFWYQQALGQGPEFLTYFQNEAQLDKSGLPSDRFFAERPEGSVSTLKIQRTQQEDSAVYLCASSLVQTSGRGEQYFGPGTRLTVT.

V usage is TRBV12-5 and J usage is TRBJ2-7; 7 nucleotides align to TRBD2. Per germline, CDR1 LGHNT and CDR2 FRNRAP. V trimming: 1 base; J trimming: 3 bases; junction bases outside the gene matches: 0. The CDR3 extends over 13 amino acids. The CDR3 nucleotides read TGTGCTAGTGGTTTGGGCGGGAGCTACGAGCAGTACTTC. This sequence encodes CASGLGGSYEQYF.

Many counts were recorded for this clonotype. This chain uses TRBV6-2 or TRBV6-3 with TRBJ2-1; tentatively, D is TRBD2 (6 bases). The CDR3 covers 20 residues. The V end was cut by 6 bases, the J end by 4 bases, with 31 bases between. Germline V gives CDR1 MNHEY, CDR2 SVGEGT. In DNA form, the CDR3 reads TGTGCCAGCAGGGCGATAAGGGACGGGAGCCCCGAGAGAAGGTACAATGAGCAGTTCTTC. It yields the protein CASRAIRDGSPERRYNEQFF.

This clonotype was picked up many times. The chain links TRBV4-1 to TRBJ2-7, with 8 bases fitting TRBD2. Trimming removed 2 bases from V and 3 bases from J; junction bases left unmatched: 3. The CDR3 has 14 amino acids. The germline CDR1 and CDR2 sequences are MGHRA and YSYEKL. In DNA, the CDR3 is TGCGCCAGCAGCCAATATACTAGCGGCTACGAGCAGTACTTC. Protein: CASSQYTSGYEQYF.